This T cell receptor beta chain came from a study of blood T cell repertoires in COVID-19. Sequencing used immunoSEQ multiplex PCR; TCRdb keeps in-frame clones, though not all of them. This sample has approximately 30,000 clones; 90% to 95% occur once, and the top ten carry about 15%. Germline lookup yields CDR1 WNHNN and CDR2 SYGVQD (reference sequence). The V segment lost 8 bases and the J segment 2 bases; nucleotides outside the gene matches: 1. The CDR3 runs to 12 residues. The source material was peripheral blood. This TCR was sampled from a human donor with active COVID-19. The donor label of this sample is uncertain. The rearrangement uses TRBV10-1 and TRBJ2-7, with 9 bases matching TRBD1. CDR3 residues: CASGTGPYEQYF. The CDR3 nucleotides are TGCGCCAGCGGGACAGGGCCCTACGAGCAGTACTTC.